This record concerns one T cell receptor beta chain sequence. Its antigen remains unknown. TCRdb's copy holds only in-frame clones and misses some; the assay was immunoSEQ multiplex PCR. Seen here are 40,000 to 55,000 clones, more than 70% observed once, and the top ten hold under 0.65%. This specimen belongs to a study of graft-versus-host responses after intestinal transplantation. The CDR3 has 12 residues. CDR1 is MDHEN, CDR2 SYDVKM, per germline. With 4 bases removed from V and 7 bases from J, the gap between germline ends came to 10 bases. The specimen comprised unstimulated CD4+ T cells sorted from spleen or lymph node cells, sampled before transplant. The receptor's source is a human donor who was the organ donor for an intestinal transplant. V usage is TRBV28 and J usage is TRBJ1-2; D is uncertain. CDR3 sequence: CASSSTRGGYTF. CDR3 sequence (DNA): TGTGCCAGCAGTTCCACCCGGGGTGGCTACACCTTC.